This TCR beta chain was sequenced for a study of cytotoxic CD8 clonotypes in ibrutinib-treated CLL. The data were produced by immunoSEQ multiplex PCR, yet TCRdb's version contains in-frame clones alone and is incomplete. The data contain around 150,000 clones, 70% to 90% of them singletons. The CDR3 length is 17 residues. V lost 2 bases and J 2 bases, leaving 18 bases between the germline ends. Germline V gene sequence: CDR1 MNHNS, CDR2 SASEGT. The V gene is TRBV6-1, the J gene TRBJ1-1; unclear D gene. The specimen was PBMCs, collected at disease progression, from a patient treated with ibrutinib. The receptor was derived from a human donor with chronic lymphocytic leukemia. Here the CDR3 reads CASSERYWVSDNTEAFF. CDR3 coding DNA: TGTGCCAGCAGTGAAAGGTATTGGGTATCGGATAACACTGAAGCTTTCTTT.